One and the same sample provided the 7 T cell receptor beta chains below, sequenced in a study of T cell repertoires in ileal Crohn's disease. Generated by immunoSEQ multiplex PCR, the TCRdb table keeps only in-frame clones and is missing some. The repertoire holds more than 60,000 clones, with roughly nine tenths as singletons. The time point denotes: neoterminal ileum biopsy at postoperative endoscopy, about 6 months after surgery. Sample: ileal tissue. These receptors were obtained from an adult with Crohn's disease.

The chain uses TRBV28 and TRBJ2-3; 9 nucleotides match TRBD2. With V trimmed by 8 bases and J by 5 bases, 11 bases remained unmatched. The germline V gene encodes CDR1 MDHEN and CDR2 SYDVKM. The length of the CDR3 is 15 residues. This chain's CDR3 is CASYSGGHVRDTQYF. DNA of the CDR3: TGTGCCAGCTATAGCGGGGGCCATGTGAGAGATACGCAGTATTTT.

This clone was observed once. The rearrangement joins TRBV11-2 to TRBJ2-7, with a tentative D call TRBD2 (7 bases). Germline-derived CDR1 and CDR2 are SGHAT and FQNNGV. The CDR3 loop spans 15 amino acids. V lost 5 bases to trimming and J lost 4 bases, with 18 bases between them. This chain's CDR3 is CASSPTRGGGYEQYV. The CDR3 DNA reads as TGTGCCAGCAGCCCGACCCGAGGGGGGGGGTACGAGCAGTACGTC.

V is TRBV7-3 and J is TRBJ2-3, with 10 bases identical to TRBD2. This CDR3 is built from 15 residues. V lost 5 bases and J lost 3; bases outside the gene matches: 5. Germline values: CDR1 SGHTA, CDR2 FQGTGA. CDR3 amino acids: CASSPRTSGTDTQYF. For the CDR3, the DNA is TGTGCCAGCAGCCCAAGGACTAGCGGAACAGATACGCAGTATTTT.

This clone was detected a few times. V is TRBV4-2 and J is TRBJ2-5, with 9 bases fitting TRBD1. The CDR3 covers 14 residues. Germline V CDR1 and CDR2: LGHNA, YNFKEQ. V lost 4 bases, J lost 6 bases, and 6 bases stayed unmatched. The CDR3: CASSPLGTGKTQYF. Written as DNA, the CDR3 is TGTGCCAGCAGCCCCCTGGGGACAGGGAAGACCCAGTACTTC.

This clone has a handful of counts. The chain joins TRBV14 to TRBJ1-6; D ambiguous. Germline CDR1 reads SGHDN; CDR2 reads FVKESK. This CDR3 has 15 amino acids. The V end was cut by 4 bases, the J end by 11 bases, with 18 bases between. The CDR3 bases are TGTGCCAGCAGCCGTAGAGGACTCCTCGGCCCACCCCTCCACTTT. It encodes CASSRRGLLGPPLHF. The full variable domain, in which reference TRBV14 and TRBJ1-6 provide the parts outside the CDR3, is EAGVTQFPSHSVIEKGQTVTLRCDPISGHDNLYWYRRVMGKEIKFLLHFVKESKQDESGMPNNRFLAERTGGTYSTLKVQPAELEDSGVYFCASSRRGLLGPPLHFGNGTRLTVT.

For the CDR3, the DNA is TGTGCCAGCAGCTTACGAGGGAATGATGAGACCCAGTACTTC. It codes for CASSLRGNDETQYF. V gene TRBV7-9 combines with J gene TRBJ2-5; D may be TRBD2 (5 bases). Trimming shortened V by 2 bases and J by 5 bases, and 12 bases separated the two germline ends. From germline, CDR1 is SEHNR and CDR2 FQNEAQ (reference sequence). The CDR3 is made up of 14 amino acids.

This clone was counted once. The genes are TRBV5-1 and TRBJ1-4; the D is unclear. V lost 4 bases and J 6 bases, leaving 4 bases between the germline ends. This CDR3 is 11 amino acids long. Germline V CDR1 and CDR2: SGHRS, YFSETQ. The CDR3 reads CASSVDEKLFF. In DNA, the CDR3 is TGCGCCAGCAGCGTCGATGAAAAACTGTTTTTT.